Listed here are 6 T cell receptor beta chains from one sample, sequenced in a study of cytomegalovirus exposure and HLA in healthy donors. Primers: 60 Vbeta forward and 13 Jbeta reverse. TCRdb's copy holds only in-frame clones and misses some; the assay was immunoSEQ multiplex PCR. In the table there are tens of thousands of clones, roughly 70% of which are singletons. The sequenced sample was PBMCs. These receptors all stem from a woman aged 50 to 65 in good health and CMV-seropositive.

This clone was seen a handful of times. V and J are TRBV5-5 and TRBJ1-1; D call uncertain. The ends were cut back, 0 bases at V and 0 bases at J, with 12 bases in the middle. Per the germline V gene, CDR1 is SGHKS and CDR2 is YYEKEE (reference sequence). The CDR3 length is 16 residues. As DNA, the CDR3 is TGTGCCAGCAGCTTGGGCCAGGCCCACATGAACACTGAAGCTTTCTTT. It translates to CASSLGQAHMNTEAFF.

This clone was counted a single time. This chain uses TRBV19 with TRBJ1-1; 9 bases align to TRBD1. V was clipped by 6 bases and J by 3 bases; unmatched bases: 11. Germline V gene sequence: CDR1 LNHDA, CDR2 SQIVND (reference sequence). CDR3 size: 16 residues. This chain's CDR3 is CASSLGSTGGDTEAFF. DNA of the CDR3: TGTGCCAGTAGCCTCGGATCGACAGGGGGGGACACTGAAGCTTTCTTT.

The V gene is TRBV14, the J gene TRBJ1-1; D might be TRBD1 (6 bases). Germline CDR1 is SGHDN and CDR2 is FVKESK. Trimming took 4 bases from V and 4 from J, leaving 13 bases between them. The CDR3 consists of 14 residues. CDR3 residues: CASSLYRDSTEAFF. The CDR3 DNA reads TGTGCCAGCAGCCTCTACAGGGATAGCACTGAAGCTTTCTTT.

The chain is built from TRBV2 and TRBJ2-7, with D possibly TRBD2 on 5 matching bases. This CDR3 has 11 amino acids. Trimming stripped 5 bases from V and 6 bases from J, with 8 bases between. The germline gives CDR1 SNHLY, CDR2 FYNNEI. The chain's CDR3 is CASSLGVEQYF. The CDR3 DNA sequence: TGTGCCAGCAGTCTCGGGGTCGAGCAGTACTTC. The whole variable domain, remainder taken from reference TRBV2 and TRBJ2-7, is EPEVTQTPSHQVTQMGQEVILRCVPISNHLYFYWYRQILGQKVEFLVSFYNNEISEKSEIFDDQFSVERPDGSNFTLKIRSTKLEDSAMYFCASSLGVEQYFGPGTRLTVT.

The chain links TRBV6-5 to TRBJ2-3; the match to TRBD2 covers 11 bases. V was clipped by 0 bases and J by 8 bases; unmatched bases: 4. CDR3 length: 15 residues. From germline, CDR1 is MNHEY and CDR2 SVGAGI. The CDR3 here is CASSYSSGGARTQYF. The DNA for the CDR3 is TGTGCCAGCAGTTACTCTAGCGGGGGGGCCCGTACGCAGTATTTT.

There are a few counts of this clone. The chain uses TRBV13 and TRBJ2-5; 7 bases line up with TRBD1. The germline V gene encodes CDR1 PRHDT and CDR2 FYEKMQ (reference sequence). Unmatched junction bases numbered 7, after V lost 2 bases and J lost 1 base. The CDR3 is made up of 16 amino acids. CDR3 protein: CASSLMLGQSQETQYF. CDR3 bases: TGTGCCAGCAGCTTAATGCTGGGACAGTCCCAAGAGACCCAGTACTTC.